This T cell receptor (beta chain) was obtained from a study of blood T cells in healthy people across ages. The overall study: Capture by template switching was about one barcoded beta molecule per two T cells. Study-wide results and limits: Comparison with aged donors showed that long-lived donors had more naive CD4+ cells and higher diversity.

The authors ran a second PCR of about 7 to 12 cycles using a sample-barcoded 5' primer and a J-beta primer mix. TCRdb fed the 5' RACE reads into MiXCR, producing one record per CDR3 protein. The sample holds approximately 810,000 distinct CDR3 sequences, roughly 40% seen once. The ends were cut back, 0 bases at V and 8 bases at J, with 23 bases in the middle. Germline V gives CDR1 SGHRS, CDR2 YFSETQ. The CDR3 is 17 residues long. This clonotype was seen a handful of times. Antigen unknown. The chain joins TRBV5-1 to TRBJ1-2, with a tentative D call TRBD1 (6 bases). Sequencing used blood. The clonotype was recovered from a man between 18 and 35 years old in good health. CDR3 nucleotide sequence: TGCGCCAGCAGCTTGGAGGGCCGTCCAGGGGAAGGAGACGGCTACACCTTC. This translates into CASSLEGRPGEGDGYTF.